This entry describes one T cell receptor (beta chain). Per the authors' pipeline: Estimates of nucleated cell counts were drawn from the amplification of reference gene primers. Data came from immunoSEQ multiplex PCR; TCRdb stores just in-frame clones and leaves some out. The D gene and trimming were derived from the DNA, and the V and J assignments and clone size from that table. The data hold about 250,000 clones, with about 85% observed a single time. The data derive from a study of blood T cell repertoires in COVID-19. Sequenced: peripheral blood. This TCR was recovered from a man aged 18 to 35 with active or convalescent COVID-19.

DNA for the CDR3: TGTGCCAGCAGTTACGTGGGCCAGGGTCGTTACGAGCAGTACTTC. This codes for CASSYVGQGRYEQYF. This chain connects TRBV6-5 to TRBJ2-7, with D possibly matching TRBD1 (5 bases). CDR3 length equals 15 residues. Per germline, CDR1 MNHEY and CDR2 SVGAGI. V lost 2 bases to trimming and J lost 4 bases, with 15 bases between them.